The 27 T cell receptor beta chains listed next were all sequenced from one sample in a study of shared clonotypes between healthy human individuals. Libraries were prepared by immunoSEQ multiplex PCR; TCRdb keeps only in-frame clonotypes and omits some of them. The sample includes fewer than 600,000 clones, 70% to 80% of them seen just once. Sequencing input: PBMCs. These receptor sequences come from a woman aged 40 to 49 in good health. Some clones in this sample may be carry-over from other donors' samples.

The chain has TRBV5-4 and TRBJ2-3, with D perhaps TRBD2 (6 bases). V lost 5 bases, J lost 1 base, and 14 bases lay in between. This CDR3 is 15 amino acids long. Germline CDR1 is SGHNT and CDR2 is YYREEE (reference sequence). CDR3 coding DNA: TGTGCCAGCAGTGGAGGGCCGTACGGCACAGATACGCAGTATTTT. Protein product: CASSGGPYGTDTQYF.

The genes are TRBV4-3 and TRBJ1-1, with D uncertain. CDR3 size: 14 residues. Trimming pared 2 bases from V and 2 bases from J, leaving 9 bases between. From germline, CDR1 is LGHNA and CDR2 YSLEER. The CDR3 sequence: CASSQIVINTEAFF. For the CDR3, the DNA is TGCGCCAGCAGCCAAATAGTAATCAACACTGAAGCTTTCTTT.

The CDR3 protein is CASSVEASWETQYF. CDR3 nucleotides: TGTGCCAGCAGCGTAGAAGCTAGCTGGGAGACCCAGTACTTC. This chain links TRBV9 with TRBJ2-5; TRBD2 might be the D (5 bases). CDR1 SGDLS and CDR2 YYNGEE come from the germline V gene. The ends were cut back, 0 bases at V and 5 bases at J, with 11 bases in the middle. This CDR3 region has 14 residues.

This clone was observed a handful of times. The chain couples TRBV5-1 to TRBJ2-5; 8 bases are a match to TRBD2. The V gene end was trimmed by 0 bases and the J gene end by 5 bases; junction bases not matched to a gene: 9. The CDR3 is 16 amino acids. The germline gives CDR1 SGHRS, CDR2 YFSETQ. CDR3 sequence: CASSLVQAGVGETQYF. The DNA for the CDR3 is TGCGCCAGCAGCTTGGTGCAAGCGGGAGTGGGGGAGACCCAGTACTTC. The variable domain in full, completed from reference TRBV5-1 and TRBJ2-5, reads KAGVTQTPRYLIKTRGQQVTLSCSPISGHRSVSWYQQTPGQGLQFLFEYFSETQRNKGNFPGRFSGRQFSNSRSEMNVSTLELGDSALYLCASSLVQAGVGETQYFGPGTRLLVL.

This chain connects TRBV2 to TRBJ2-1, with no clear D. The V end was cut by 3 bases, the J end by 5 bases, with 14 bases between. The germline CDR1 and CDR2 sequences are SNHLY and FYNNEI. This CDR3 is built from 15 residues. CDR3 nucleotide sequence: TGTGCCAGCAGTGATTTTGAGCGCGTCAACAATGAGCAGTTCTTC. Protein product: CASSDFERVNNEQFF. The whole variable domain, remainder taken from reference TRBV2 and TRBJ2-1, is EPEVTQTPSHQVTQMGQEVILRCVPISNHLYFYWYRQILGQKVEFLVSFYNNEISEKSEIFDDQFSVERPDGSNFTLKIRSTKLEDSAMYFCASSDFERVNNEQFFGPGTRLTVL.

V gene TRBV7-8 combines with J gene TRBJ2-7; D uncertain. V was clipped by 5 bases and J by 5 bases, with 13 bases between them. CDR1 SGHVS and CDR2 FQNEAQ come from the germline V gene. There are 13 residues in the CDR3. CDR3 protein: CASSPVRVNEQYF. For the CDR3, the DNA is TGTGCCAGCAGCCCAGTTCGGGTCAACGAGCAGTACTTC.

The V and J genes are TRBV9 and TRBJ2-2; 9 bases are shared with TRBD1. The CDR3 spans 16 residues. With V trimmed by 5 bases and J by 3 bases, 8 bases remained unmatched. Germline values: CDR1 SGDLS, CDR2 YYNGEE. The CDR3 sequence is CASSPTGGADTGELFF. The CDR3 DNA follows: TGTGCCAGCAGTCCTACAGGGGGCGCGGACACCGGGGAGCTGTTTTTT.

This sequence joins TRBV27 and TRBJ2-5; no clear D gene. Trimming removed 1 base at V and 4 bases at J, with 7 bases between. Germline CDR1 and CDR2: MNHEY and SMNVEV (reference sequence). The CDR3 has 13 residues. CDR3 in amino acids: CASSLYGGETQYF. CDR3 bases: TGTGCCAGCAGTTTATATGGCGGAGAGACCCAGTACTTC.

The sample holds one count of this clone. The chain joins TRBV5-6 to TRBJ1-1, with D hard to call. The V and J ends lost 4 bases and 0 bases respectively, with 10 bases between them. This CDR3 has 14 residues. Germline lookup yields CDR1 SGHDT and CDR2 YYEEEE. The CDR3 DNA reads as TGTGCCAGCAGCCGAGTGGGCTTGAACACTGAAGCTTTCTTT. It codes for CASSRVGLNTEAFF.

This clone was observed once. This rearrangement joins TRBV28 to TRBJ2-3; no reliable D call. The CDR3 runs 16 residues. Trimming shortened V by 9 bases and J by 1 base, and 20 bases separated the two germline ends. Per germline, CDR1 MDHEN and CDR2 SYDVKM. CDR3 DNA: TGTGCCAGTTACGGCGGCTGGGGTCGGGGCACAGATACGCAGTATTTT. Residues: CASYGGWGRGTDTQYF.

The chain has TRBV19 and TRBJ2-3; D is possibly TRBD2 (5 bases). CDR1 and CDR2 from the germline V gene are LNHDA and SQIVND (reference sequence). The CDR3 has 15 residues. V lost 2 bases, J lost 4 bases, and 13 bases lay in between. This chain's CDR3 is CASSITRTSPDTQYF. As DNA, the CDR3 is TGTGCCAGTAGTATAACTAGGACCTCCCCAGATACGCAGTATTTT.

This clone was seen only a few times. The J gene is TRBJ2-7, the V gene TRBV11-2; a possible D gene is TRBD2 (5 bases). CDR1 SGHAT and CDR2 FQNNGV come from the germline V gene. With 5 bases removed from V and 5 bases from J, the gap between germline ends came to 16 bases. The CDR3 has 14 residues. The CDR3 protein is CASSPPVGVNEQYF. In nucleotides, the CDR3 is TGTGCCAGCAGCCCCCCGGTCGGGGTAAACGAGCAGTACTTC.

The J gene is TRBJ2-7, the V gene TRBV5-1, with 10 bases fitting TRBD1. V lost 4 bases, J lost 5 bases, and 3 bases stayed unmatched. The CDR3 covers 13 residues. CDR1 and CDR2 from the germline V gene are SGHRS and YFSETQ. This CDR3 reads CASSPGQGNEQYF. The CDR3 nucleotides read TGCGCCAGCAGCCCGGGACAGGGGAACGAGCAGTACTTC.

The chain employs TRBV5-1 and TRBJ2-4; 11 nucleotides align to TRBD2. Per the germline V gene, CDR1 is SGHRS and CDR2 is YFSETQ. This CDR3 contains 22 residues. Unmatched junction bases numbered 18, after V lost 0 bases and J lost 1 base. The CDR3 nucleotides read TGCGCCAGCAGCTTGGAGGGGTGGTTACAGCAGACTAGCGGGACGGCCAAAAACATTCAGTACTTC. Its protein product is CASSLEGWLQQTSGTAKNIQYF.

V is TRBV7-7 and J is TRBJ2-5, with 7 nucleotides matching TRBD2. J was trimmed by 5 bases and V by 5 bases; bases with no gene match: 17. This CDR3 is 17 amino acids long. The germline CDR1 and CDR2 sequences are SSHAT and FNYEAQ (reference sequence). The CDR3, as DNA: TGTGCCAGCAGCCCAACCTTTGGGGGAGGGCCTGGGGAGACCCAGTACTTC. Translating it yields CASSPTFGGGPGETQYF.

The chain has TRBV10-2 and TRBJ1-2, with D hard to call. The CDR3 runs 14 residues. V gave up 10 bases and J gave up 4 bases, with 19 bases separating them. Germline values: CDR1 WSHSY, CDR2 SAAADI. Here the CDR3 DNA reads TGCGCCACGCGAGGAGTGGGTACTGTCTATGGCTACACCTTC. The encoded protein is CATRGVGTVYGYTF.

The V gene is TRBV14, the J gene TRBJ2-5, with a weak D call TRBD2 (5 bases). The CDR3 is made up of 13 amino acids. Per the germline V gene, CDR1 is SGHDN and CDR2 is FVKESK. The ends were cut back, 1 base at V and 9 bases at J, with 12 bases in the middle. CDR3 sequence reads: CASSQVLRGPQYF. The DNA for the CDR3 is TGTGCCAGCAGCCAAGTTTTAAGAGGGCCCCAGTACTTC.

The chain is built from TRBV5-1 and TRBJ2-5, with 11 bases matching TRBD1. Germline CDR1 SGHRS, CDR2 YFSETQ. The V gene end was trimmed by 0 bases and the J gene end by 1 base; junction bases not matched to a gene: 5. The CDR3 is 17 amino acids. CDR3 loop: CASSLVGTGGAQETQYF. Here the CDR3 DNA reads TGCGCCAGCAGCTTGGTGGGGACAGGGGGTGCCCAAGAGACCCAGTACTTC.

This clone was found once. The gene calls are TRBV7-9 and TRBJ2-5, with TRBD2 matching over 9 bases. Germline V gene sequence: CDR1 SEHNR, CDR2 FQNEAQ (reference sequence). The V segment lost 3 bases and the J segment 5 bases; nucleotides outside the gene matches: 7. The CDR3 has 15 residues. Written as DNA, the CDR3 is TGTGCCAGCAGCTTCTCGCGGGGGGGCGCGGAGACCCAGTACTTC. Protein sequence: CASSFSRGGAETQYF.

The chain combines TRBV29-1 with TRBJ2-3; D call uncertain. Per germline, CDR1 SQVTM and CDR2 ANQGSEA. The germline V and J ends were trimmed by 0 bases and 6 bases, with 10 bases remaining between them. The CDR3 spans 13 residues. CDR3 in DNA: TGCAGCGTTGAAGACAGAGCCGCTGATACGCAGTATTTT. This gives the protein CSVEDRAADTQYF.

The chain joins TRBV10-2 to TRBJ1-1; weak D call: TRBD1 (6 bases). The CDR3 is 13 residues long. Germline-derived CDR1 and CDR2 are WSHSY and SAAADI. The V and J ends lost 4 bases and 3 bases respectively, with 9 bases between them. DNA of the CDR3: TGCGCCAGCAGTGTAACAGGGCACACTGAAGCTTTCTTT. This encodes CASSVTGHTEAFF.

The CDR3 nucleotides read TGCGCCAGCAGCCAAGGACAGGGGGCGTCTTATGAGCAGTTCTTC. This gives the protein CASSQGQGASYEQFF. This sequence joins TRBV5-1 and TRBJ2-1; 11 bases fit TRBD1. The CDR3 extends over 15 amino acids. Germline V gives CDR1 SGHRS, CDR2 YFSETQ. V lost 4 bases, J lost 8 bases, and 8 bases stayed unmatched.

This clone was picked up many times. The chain is built from TRBV4-2 and TRBJ1-2, with D possibly matching TRBD1 (5 bases). With 0 bases removed from V and 3 bases from J, the gap between germline ends came to 8 bases. The germline V gene has CDR1 LGHNA and CDR2 YNFKEQ. The CDR3 extends over 14 amino acids. In DNA, the CDR3 is TGTGCCAGCAGCCAAGAAGGGGCCCACTATGGCTACACCTTC. Residues: CASSQEGAHYGYTF.

This clone was observed once. J is TRBJ2-1 and V is TRBV28; D not certain. V was pared by 3 bases and J by 7 bases, with 19 bases between. The CDR3 is made up of 16 amino acids. CDR1 and CDR2 (germline): MDHEN, SYDVKM. CDR3 sequence: CASSLKWPALVNEQFF. For the CDR3, the DNA is TGTGCCAGCAGTTTGAAGTGGCCAGCTCTCGTGAATGAGCAGTTCTTC.

This clone appeared a few times. This rearrangement joins TRBV29-1 to TRBJ1-1, with D possibly being TRBD1 (6 bases). The length of the CDR3 is 12 residues. Germline CDR1 and CDR2: SQVTM and ANQGSEA. Between the trimmed V and J ends, which lost 7 bases and 3 bases, there was a span of 12 bases. The CDR3 spells CSGSDRYTEAFF. In DNA, the CDR3 is TGCAGCGGATCGGACAGATACACTGAAGCTTTCTTT.

The V call is TRBV10-2, the J call TRBJ2-7; D unclear. Germline V CDR1 and CDR2: WSHSY, SAAADI. Trimming left V 0 bases short and J 6 bases short, with 3 bases between. The CDR3 sequence is 11 residues long. CDR3 nucleotides: TGCGCCAGCAGTGAGTCGGTCGAGCAGTACTTC. Protein sequence: CASSESVEQYF.

The chain has TRBV5-6 and TRBJ1-5, with a weak D call TRBD1 (6 bases). The CDR3 extends over 18 amino acids. Trimming removed 2 bases at V and 2 bases at J, with 20 bases between. CDR1 is SGHDT and CDR2 is YYEEEE in the germline V gene. The CDR3 coding sequence is TGTGCCAGCAGCTTATCCCCATCGGGGGGCCGGGGCAATCAGCCCCAGCATTTT. This gives the protein CASSLSPSGGRGNQPQHF.